This TCR beta chain emerged from a study of shared clonotypes between healthy human individuals. General study findings and limits: Blood was the only sampled material, and tissue repertoires likely differ.

Points on this clone: Its antigen remains unidentified.

Evenly divided among several immunoSEQ plates was the genomic DNA of each subset. As originally analysed: ImmunoSEQ sequences covered only the junction and lacked quality scores; filtering therefore differed. Profiled with immunoSEQ multiplex PCR; TCRdb holds only in-frame clones, not every one. V and J calls plus clone size are reproduced from that table; the DNA served to infer D and trimming. The data show 75,000 to 100,000 clones, over 40% seen once. Nashville, Tennessee was home to all donors, who were Caucasian adults. The sequenced sample was PBMCs. The source is a woman aged 35 to 49 in good health. Some clones in this sample may be carry-over from other donors' samples.

The CDR3 coding sequence is TGTGCCAGCAGCCAAGGGGGCAGCTATGGCTACACCTTC. It yields the protein CASSQGGSYGYTF. The chain has TRBV7-8 and TRBJ1-2; TRBD1 matches at 7 bases. V lost 5 bases, J lost 4 bases, and 4 bases stayed unmatched. Germline V gene data show CDR1 as SGHVS and CDR2 as FQNEAQ. The CDR3 totals 13 residues.